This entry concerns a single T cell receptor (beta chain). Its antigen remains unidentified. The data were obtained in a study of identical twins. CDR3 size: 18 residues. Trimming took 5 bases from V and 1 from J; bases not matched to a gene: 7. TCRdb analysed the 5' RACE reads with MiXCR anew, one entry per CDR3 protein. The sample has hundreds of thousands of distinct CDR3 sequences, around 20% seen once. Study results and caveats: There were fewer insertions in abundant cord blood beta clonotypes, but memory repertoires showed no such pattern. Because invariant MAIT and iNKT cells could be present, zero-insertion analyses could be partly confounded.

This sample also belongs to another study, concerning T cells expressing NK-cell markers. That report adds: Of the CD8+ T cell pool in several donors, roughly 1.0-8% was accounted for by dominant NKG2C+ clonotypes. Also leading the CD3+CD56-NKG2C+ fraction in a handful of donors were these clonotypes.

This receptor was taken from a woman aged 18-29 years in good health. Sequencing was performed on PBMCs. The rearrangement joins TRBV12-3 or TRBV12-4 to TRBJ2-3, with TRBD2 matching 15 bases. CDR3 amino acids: CASSLPGLAGGRTDTQYF. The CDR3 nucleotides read TGTGCCAGCAGTCTGCCGGGACTAGCGGGGGGCCGCACAGATACGCAGTATTTT.